This T cell receptor beta chain was profiled in a study of control samples from healthy donors and cancer patients. Method: immunoSEQ multiplex PCR; TCRdb's copy keeps in-frame clones and lacks some. Seen here are 150,000 to 200,000 clones, over 80% observed once, and the top ten hold almost 1.5%. V was pared by 2 bases and J by 3 bases, with 8 bases between. In germline, CDR1 is MNHNY, CDR2 SVGAGI (reference sequence). The CDR3 contains 13 residues. The rearrangement links TRBV6-6 to TRBJ2-7; D might be TRBD1 (5 bases). What was sequenced was blood. This sequence was found in a young man in good health. CDR3 nucleotides: TGTGCCAGCAGTTACCGGCAGGGCTACGAGCAGTACTTC. This codes for CASSYRQGYEQYF.